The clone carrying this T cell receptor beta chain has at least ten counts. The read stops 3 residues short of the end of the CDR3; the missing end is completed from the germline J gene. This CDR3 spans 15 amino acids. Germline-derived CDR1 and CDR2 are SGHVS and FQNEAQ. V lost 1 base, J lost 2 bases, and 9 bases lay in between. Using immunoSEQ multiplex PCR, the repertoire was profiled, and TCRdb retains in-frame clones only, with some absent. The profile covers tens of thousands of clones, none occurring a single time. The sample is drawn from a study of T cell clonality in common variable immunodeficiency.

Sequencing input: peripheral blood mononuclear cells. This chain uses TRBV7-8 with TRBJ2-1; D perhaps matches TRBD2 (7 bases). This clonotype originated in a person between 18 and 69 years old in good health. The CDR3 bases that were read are TGTGCCAGCAGCTTAGAGGGGGGGCCCTACAATGAG. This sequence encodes CASSLEGGPYNE. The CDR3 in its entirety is CASSLEGGPYNEQFF.